This T cell receptor (beta chain) was identified during a study of control samples from healthy donors and cancer patients. Clones were read by immunoSEQ multiplex PCR, and TCRdb kept only the in-frame ones, dropping some. There are about 130,000 clones in the sample; about 90% occur only once, and roughly 1.9% lies in the top ten. What was sequenced was blood. This TCR was recovered from a man between 18 and 35 years old in good health.

CDR3 in amino acids: CASSLGGGSGPTGELFF. The CDR3 DNA reads TGTGCCAGCAGTTTAGGGGGGGGTAGCGGGCCCACCGGGGAGCTGTTTTTT. V gene TRBV27 combines with J gene TRBJ2-2; 7 bases are a match to TRBD2. The CDR3 covers 17 residues. Germline CDR1 is MNHEY and CDR2 is SMNVEV (reference sequence). Trimming cost V 2 bases and J 4 bases; bases outside gene matches: 10.